A single TCR beta chain is shown here with its context. The sample is drawn from a study of blood T cell repertoires in COVID-19. Methods used by the authors: Amplification of reference gene primers provided the estimated nucleated cell counts. The repertoire was sequenced with immunoSEQ multiplex PCR; TCRdb's copy has only in-frame clones and lacks some. V and J calls and clone size are copied from that table; D and trimming were computed from the DNA. Here the sample spans under 300,000 clones, about 80% being singletons. The CDR3 totals 14 residues. The V end lost 4 bases, the J end lost 1 base, and 13 bases lay between the germline ends. CDR1 and CDR2 (germline): GTSNPN, SVGIG (reference sequence).

Sequenced: peripheral blood. The TCR was taken from a woman aged 45-65 years who had recovered from COVID-19. The rearrangement uses TRBV30 and TRBJ1-1, with D possibly TRBD1 on 6 matching bases. CDR3 bases: TGTGCCTGGAAAAGGGACAATAGGAACACTGAAGCTTTCTTT. Amino acid sequence: CAWKRDNRNTEAFF.